This T cell receptor (beta chain) was recovered during a study of blood T cell repertoires in COVID-19. Looking at the study overall: Spain, Italy and the United States supplied samples that represented acute and convalescent COVID-19. T cells, B-cell-depleted T cells, or PBMCs supplied cDNA or gDNA.

Original methodology: How many nucleated cells were present was estimated from reference gene primer amplification. Libraries were prepared by immunoSEQ multiplex PCR; TCRdb keeps only in-frame clonotypes and omits some of them. Clone size and V and J calls were adopted from that table, with D and trimming inferred from the DNA. In the table there are approximately 22,000 clones, roughly four fifths of which are singletons. Trimming took 6 bases from V and 0 from J, leaving 12 bases between them. Germline CDR1 reads SEHNR; CDR2 reads FQNEAQ (reference sequence). The CDR3 sequence is 15 residues long. Patients in Seattle were enrolled during active infection, then followed longitudinally.

The sequenced sample was peripheral blood. The clonotype originates from a woman in her 70s with COVID-19, enrolled during active disease. The V gene is TRBV7-9, the J gene TRBJ2-1; D perhaps matches TRBD2 (5 bases). The CDR3 region has the DNA TGTGCCAGCAGACGGGGAGCTAGCTCCTACAATGAGCAGTTCTTC. This sequence encodes CASRRGASSYNEQFF.